The rows below give T cell receptor beta chains drawn from one sample of a study of blood T cell repertoires in COVID-19. This table comes from immunoSEQ multiplex PCR, and its TCRdb copy is limited to in-frame clones, with some not included. The sample shows fewer than 80,000 clones, 80% to 95% of them seen only once. Source material: peripheral blood. These receptors originate from a human donor in a cohort sampled during active COVID-19. CDR3s include the opening cysteine and the closing phenylalanine or tryptophan. A D gene is named only where the DNA matches it firmly. Clone size is shown for a subset of rows, as once, few, many or a class of expanded clone.

J | V | size | D | CDR3 | DNA
TRBJ2-5 | TRBV7-9 | . | . | CASSSPGTQYF | TGTGCCAGCAGCTCCCCCGGGACCCAGTACTTC
TRBJ1-1 | TRBV28 | . | . | CASSLGSLLVVAFF | TGTGCCAGCAGTTTGGGCTCGTTACTTGTGGTAGCTTTCTTT
TRBJ1-5 | TRBV5-1 | . | . | CASRTTPGGNQPQHF | TGCGCCAGCCGAACGACCCCGGGAGGCAATCAGCCCCAGCATTTT
TRBJ2-2 | TRBV29-1 | . | TRBD1 | CSVVGQGAWTGELFF | TGCAGCGTTGTGGGACAGGGGGCATGGACCGGGGAGCTGTTTTTT
TRBJ2-7 | TRBV27 | . | . | CASSLWGRTYEQYF | TGTGCCAGCAGTTTATGGGGCAGAACCTACGAGCAGTACTTC
TRBJ2-7 | TRBV7-8 | . | TRBD1 | CASSYQQGVPYEQYF | TGTGCCAGCAGCTACCAGCAGGGGGTTCCCTACGAGCAGTACTTC
TRBJ2-5 | TRBV21-1 | . | . | CASSIGLAGLPLQETQYF | TGTGCCAGCAGCATAGGACTAGCGGGGTTGCCTCTCCAAGAGACCCAGTACTTC
TRBJ2-1 | TRBV20-1 | . | TRBD1 | CSASMRDRGYNEQFF | TGCAGTGCTAGTATGAGGGACAGGGGTTACAATGAGCAGTTCTTC
TRBJ2-1 | TRBV7-9 | . | TRBD2 | CASSLASGPSSYNEQFF | TGTGCCAGCAGCTTAGCTAGCGGGCCTAGTTCCTACAATGAGCAGTTCTTC
TRBJ2-6 | TRBV28 | once | TRBD1 | CASSPLGQGTSGANVLTF | TGTGCCAGCAGCCCGCTCGGACAGGGAACCTCTGGGGCCAACGTCCTGACTTTC
TRBJ2-1 | TRBV5-1 | once | TRBD2 | CASSLGFLRGGSYNEQFF | TGCGCCAGCAGCTTGGGCTTCTTGCGGGGGGGCTCCTACAATGAGCAGTTCTTC
TRBJ2-7 | TRBV4-1 | few | . | CASSREERARGTYEQYF | TGCGCCAGCAGCCGAGAAGAAAGGGCTAGGGGCACCTACGAGCAGTACTTC
TRBJ2-2 | TRBV2 | . | . | CASSDERVLNTGELFF | TGTGCCAGCAGTGACGAGCGGGTGTTGAACACCGGGGAGCTGTTTTTT
TRBJ1-1 | TRBV9 | . | . | CASSVGHGGTEAFF | TGTGCCAGCAGCGTAGGTCACGGGGGCACTGAAGCTTTCTTT
TRBJ1-2 | TRBV6-2/TRBV6-3 | . | . | CASSYSGQPGRGYTF | TGTGCCAGCAGTTACTCGGGACAACCGGGGCGAGGCTACACCTTC
TRBJ2-7 | TRBV2 | few | . | CASSGEQGVREQYF | TGTGCCAGCAGTGGGGAACAGGGAGTAAGAGAGCAGTACTTC
TRBJ2-3 | TRBV9 | . | TRBD1 | CASWRGTGDTDTQYF | TGTGCCAGCTGGAGGGGGACAGGGGACACAGATACGCAGTATTTT
TRBJ1-4 | TRBV5-6 | . | . | CASSAQGDRPEKLFF | TGTGCCAGCAGCGCGCAGGGCGACCGGCCTGAAAAACTGTTTTTT
TRBJ2-7 | TRBV7-8 | . | . | CASSLEVTGEQYF | TGTGCCAGCAGCTTAGAGGTGACGGGCGAGCAGTACTTC
TRBJ2-7 | TRBV3-1/TRBV3-2 | . | . | CASSMLGYEQYF | TGTGCCAGCAGTATGCTGGGCTACGAGCAATACTTC
TRBJ2-1 | TRBV27 | . | TRBD2 | CASSDGTSGGNNEQFF | TGTGCCAGCAGTGATGGGACGAGCGGGGGGAACAATGAGCAGTTCTTC
TRBJ2-3 | TRBV6-2/TRBV6-3 | . | . | CASSPAPRDTQYF | TGTGCCAGCAGTCCCGCCCCCCGGGATACGCAGTATTTT
TRBJ2-1 | TRBV7-3 | . | . | CASSETGTPRDNEQFF | TGTGCCAGCAGCGAAACCGGGACTCCGAGGGACAATGAGCAGTTCTTC
TRBJ1-1 | TRBV28 | . | TRBD1 | CASSFRSGGLDTEAFF | TGTGCCAGCAGTTTTCGGTCAGGGGGCTTAGACACTGAAGCTTTCTTT
TRBJ2-2 | TRBV24-1 | . | . | CATNIISKVETGELFF | TGTGCCACCAATATAATCTCGAAAGTGGAGACCGGGGAGCTGTTTTTT
TRBJ1-1 | TRBV19 | once | . | CATRPGDTEAFF | TGTGCCACCCGACCAGGGGACACTGAAGCTTTCTTT
TRBJ2-1 | TRBV7-2 | . | TRBD1 | CASSLDLGGEFF | TGTGCCAGCAGCCTCGATCTAGGGGGCGAGTTCTTC
TRBJ1-3 | TRBV28 | . | TRBD1 | CASSLWKLQGKSGNTIYF | TGTGCCAGCAGTTTATGGAAACTACAGGGGAAATCTGGAAACACCATATATTTT
TRBJ2-3 | TRBV30 | . | TRBD1 | CAWSSLDRGADTQYF | TGTGCCTGGAGTTCTTTGGACAGGGGGGCAGATACGCAGTATTTT
TRBJ2-5 | TRBV7-8 | . | TRBD1 | CASSSRADRGEETQYF | TGTGCCAGCAGCTCCCGGGCGGACAGGGGAGAAGAGACCCAGTACTTC
TRBJ2-1 | TRBV6-5 | . | . | CASSSGFEQFF | TGTGCCAGCAGTTCGGGGTTTGAGCAGTTCTTC
TRBJ1-1 | TRBV2 | . | . | CASIVRVGTEAFF | TGTGCCAGCATCGTCAGGGTAGGGACTGAAGCTTTCTTT
TRBJ2-1 | TRBV7-9 | . | . | CASGDSWRPNEQFF | TGTGCCAGCGGAGATTCTTGGCGCCCCAATGAGCAGTTCTTC
TRBJ1-1 | TRBV19 | few | . | CASSIGGAEAFF | TGTGCCAGTAGTATCGGCGGGGCTGAAGCTTTCTTT
TRBJ2-7 | TRBV7-9 | . | . | CASSARTSFEQYF | TGTGCCAGCAGCGCTCGGACATCTTTCGAGCAGTACTTC
TRBJ1-6 | TRBV19 | . | . | CASSLQGWSPLHF | TGTGCCAGTAGCCTACAGGGTTGGTCACCCCTCCACTTT
TRBJ1-2 | TRBV19 | . | . | CASRGQGRGNGYTF | TGTGCCAGTAGGGGCCAGGGTAGGGGAAATGGCTACACCTTC
TRBJ1-6 | TRBV30 | . | . | CAWSVLGPPYNSPLHF | TGTGCCTGGAGTGTTTTGGGGCCGCCCTATAATTCACCCCTCCACTTT
TRBJ2-7 | TRBV19 | . | TRBD1 | CASSMITTRDSSYEQYF | TGTGCCAGTAGTATGATTACTACGAGGGACAGCTCCTACGAGCAGTACTTC
TRBJ2-3 | TRBV15 | . | . | CATSRGRDTDTQYF | TGTGCCACCAGCAGAGGACGGGACACAGATACGCAGTATTTT
TRBJ1-4 | TRBV4-1 | . | TRBD1 | CASSQDLIGGWSEKLFF | TGCGCCAGCAGCCAAGATCTTATAGGGGGCTGGAGCGAAAAACTGTTTTTT
TRBJ1-6 | TRBV28 | . | . | CASSPAPVPPLHF | TGTGCCAGCAGCCCCGCTCCGGTCCCACCCCTCCACTTT
TRBJ2-1 | TRBV7-8 | . | . | CASSLAGEGLDNEQFF | TGTGCCAGCAGCTTAGCGGGAGAGGGTCTGGACAATGAGCAGTTCTTC
TRBJ2-5 | TRBV18 | . | . | CASSPAGVETQYF | TGTGCCAGCTCACCGGCCGGGGTGGAGACCCAGTACTTC
TRBJ2-5 | TRBV19 | . | . | CASSQRSGAAGTQYF | TGTGCCAGTAGTCAGAGATCCGGAGCAGCCGGGACCCAGTACTTC
TRBJ2-3 | TRBV24-1 | . | TRBD2 | CATSDAGDTDTQYF | TGTGCCACCAGTGACGCGGGGGACACAGATACGCAGTATTTT
TRBJ2-1 | TRBV12-5 | once | . | CASGLLVLSSFSYNEQFF | TGTGCTAGTGGATTACTAGTCCTCTCTTCCTTTTCATACAATGAGCAGTTCTTC
TRBJ1-4 | TRBV6-2/TRBV6-3 | . | TRBD1 | CASSLSGTANEKLFF | TGTGCCAGCAGTTTATCCGGGACAGCTAATGAAAAACTGTTTTTT
TRBJ2-7 | TRBV28 | . | TRBD1 | CASSLTGREQYF | TGTGCCAGCAGCCTGACAGGGCGTGAGCAGTACTTC
TRBJ2-3 | TRBV30 | . | . | CAWSGQSTDTQYF | TGTGCCTGGTCTGGACAGAGCACAGATACGCAGTATTTT
TRBJ1-1 | TRBV6-5 | . | . | CASLDNAGTTEAFF | TGTGCCAGCCTTGACAACGCAGGGACTACTGAAGCTTTCTTT
TRBJ2-5 | TRBV19 | . | TRBD1 | CASSRGQGSETQYF | TGTGCCAGTAGTAGGGGACAGGGTTCAGAGACCCAGTACTTC
TRBJ1-2 | TRBV28 | . | . | CASGEAAIVNYGYTF | TGTGCCAGCGGAGAGGCAGCTATCGTGAACTATGGCTACACCTTC
TRBJ1-2 | TRBV12-5 | . | . | CASGYQEGYGYTF | TGTGCTAGTGGTTACCAGGAGGGGTATGGCTACACCTTC